The rows below give T cell receptor beta chains drawn from one sample of a study of regulatory T cells in long-lasting Graves disease. MiXCR, applied by TCRdb to the multiplex PCR reads, yields one record per CDR3 protein. Of hundreds of thousands of distinct CDR3 sequences listed, 15% are singletons. This sample was shared with a second study, whose subject was T cells in Graves' hyperthyroidism and ophthalmopathy.

Sample: peripheral blood mononuclear cells (PBMCs), taken at new diagnosis, from a patient treated with antithyroid drugs. These receptors were obtained from a woman in her thirties or forties with Graves disease. CDR3s include the opening cysteine and the closing phenylalanine or tryptophan. D genes are given only for firm matches. Not every row has a clone size; where given, it reads once, few, many or a size class.

D gene,V gene,J gene,clone size,CDR3 protein,CDR3 DNA
.,TRBV3-1,TRBJ1-1,few,CAGSQHGMPTEAFF,TGTGCCGGCAGCCAACATGGCATGCCCACTGAAGCTTTCTTT
.,TRBV2,TRBJ2-3,many,CASILRDTQYF,TGTGCCAGCATTCTCAGAGATACGCAGTATTTT
.,TRBV2,TRBJ1-2,.,CASSEFDGYGYTF,TGTGCCAGCAGTGAATTTGACGGCTATGGCTACACCTTC
.,TRBV30,TRBJ1-6,many,CAWNGGPNSPLHF,TGTGCCTGGAATGGGGGGCCGAATTCACCCCTCCACTTT
.,TRBV11-3,TRBJ1-1,many,CASSLSPNEAFF,TGTGCCAGCAGCTTATCTCCTAATGAAGCTTTCTTT
.,TRBV2,TRBJ2-1,many,CASSQMSSYNEQFF,TGTGCCAGCAGTCAAATGAGCTCCTACAATGAGCAGTTCTTC
.,TRBV4-1,TRBJ2-7,.,CASSQSGGRGTYEQYF,TGCGCCAGCAGCCAATCCGGGGGAAGGGGGACTTACGAGCAGTACTTC
.,TRBV7-2,TRBJ2-1,few,CASYRDTHNEQFF,TGTGCCAGTTACCGGGACACCCACAATGAGCAGTTCTTC
.,TRBV11-2,TRBJ2-1,many,CASIQSEATINEQFF,TGTGCCAGCATCCAATCCGAGGCGACCATCAATGAGCAGTTCTTC
TRBD1,TRBV7-8,TRBJ2-1,.,CAGSLVGQGRGNERFF,TGTGCCGGCAGCTTAGTAGGACAGGGTAGGGGCAATGAGCGGTTCTTC
.,TRBV3-1,TRBJ1-2,many,CASSYIGQNYGYTF,TGTGCCAGCAGCTACATCGGACAAAACTATGGCTACACCTTC
.,TRBV27,TRBJ2-7,few,CASSFIDEQYF,TGTGCCAGCAGTTTTATAGACGAGCAGTACTTC
.,TRBV20-1,TRBJ2-7,few,CSAPGPGNSYEQYF,TGCAGTGCCCCGGGGCCCGGGAACTCCTACGAGCAGTACTTC
.,TRBV28,TRBJ1-2,many,CASSPTGTDYGYTF,TGTGCCAGCAGCCCAACCGGGACTGATTATGGCTACACCTTC
.,TRBV9,TRBJ2-2,few,CASSPRAGELFF,TGTGCCAGCAGCCCGCGGGCAGGGGAGCTGTTTTTT
.,TRBV6-1,TRBJ2-4,.,CASSARPTVYKNIQYF,TGTGCCAGCAGTGCTAGACCCACGGTCTACAAAAACATTCAGTACTTC
.,TRBV6-9,TRBJ2-7,many,CASSSTLWQASYEQYF,TGTGCCAGCAGTTCCACTTTGTGGCAGGCATCCTACGAGCAGTACTTC
.,TRBV3-1,TRBJ2-1,.,CASSQEVGGKLISYNEQFF,TGTGCCAGCAGCCAAGAAGTTGGCGGCAAACTAATTTCCTACAATGAGCAGTTCTTC
TRBD2,TRBV12-5,TRBJ2-1,few,CASGGGWERSGNEQFF,TGTGCTAGTGGGGGGGGGTGGGAGAGATCGGGCAATGAGCAGTTCTTC
TRBD1,TRBV5-8,TRBJ1-2,many,CASSLGQGLYGYTF,TGTGCCAGCAGCTTGGGACAGGGGTTATATGGCTACACCTTC
TRBD2,TRBV2,TRBJ2-5,.,CASSDSRTSGTYQETQYF,TGTGCCAGCAGTGACTCTCGGACTAGCGGGACGTACCAAGAGACCCAGTACTTC
.,TRBV28,TRBJ1-4,.,CASSPNRDRLFF,TGTGCCAGCAGTCCCAACAGGGATCGTCTGTTTTTT
.,TRBV28,TRBJ1-5,many,CASSPGVGNQPQHF,TGTGCCAGCAGTCCTGGGGTCGGCAATCAGCCCCAGCATTTT
TRBD1,TRBV11-2,TRBJ1-6,.,CASSLKTGASNSPLHF,TGTGCCAGCAGCTTAAAGACAGGGGCCTCGAATTCACCCCTCCACTTT
.,TRBV2,TRBJ1-3,many,CASQSDSGNTIYF,TGTGCCAGCCAGTCGGACTCTGGAAACACCATATATTTT
TRBD2,TRBV7-7,TRBJ2-2,once,CASSLVPGGPPNTGELFF,TGTGCTAGCAGCTTAGTTCCGGGGGGGCCCCCGAACACCGGGGAGCTGTTTTTT
TRBD1,TRBV12-3/TRBV12-4,TRBJ2-7,many,CASSSPRDRAPYEQYF,TGTGCCAGCAGTTCCCCGAGGGACAGGGCCCCCTACGAGCAGTACTTC
TRBD2,TRBV28,TRBJ2-5,few,CASTSGGGEETQYF,TGTGCCAGCACTTCTGGGGGGGGGGAAGAGACCCAGTACTTC
TRBD2,TRBV5-1,TRBJ2-7,few,CASSLAGGRAPYEQYF,TGCGCCAGCAGCTTGGCTGGCGGGAGGGCTCCCTACGAGCAGTACTTC
.,TRBV3-1,TRBJ2-7,many,CASSQDRYEQYF,TGTGCCAGCAGCCAAGATCGCTACGAGCAGTACTTC
.,TRBV28,TRBJ1-1,many,CASSVGLREAFF,TGTGCCAGCAGTGTAGGTTTACGGGAAGCTTTCTTT
.,TRBV29-1,TRBJ1-3,.,CSVRQSSGNTIYF,TGCAGCGTTCGACAGAGCTCTGGAAACACCATATATTTT
.,TRBV18,TRBJ1-5,many,CASSVSGGMDQPQHF,TGTGCCAGCTCAGTCTCGGGGGGGATGGATCAGCCCCAGCATTTT
TRBD1,TRBV11-2,TRBJ2-4,many,CASSPRTGGILAKNIQYF,TGTGCCAGCAGCCCGAGGACAGGGGGAATACTAGCCAAAAACATTCAGTACTTC
.,TRBV24-1,TRBJ2-5,many,CATSDFRTGETQYF,TGTGCCACCAGTGATTTTCGAACAGGAGAGACCCAGTACTTC
TRBD1,TRBV11-2,TRBJ2-7,many,CASSLGAPFAGGDYEQYF,TGTGCCAGCAGCTTAGGGGCCCCTTTCGCAGGGGGCGACTACGAGCAGTACTTC
.,TRBV11-2,TRBJ1-4,many,CASSLEANEKLFF,TGTGCCAGCAGCTTAGAGGCTAATGAAAAACTGTTTTTT
.,TRBV5-1,TRBJ1-1,.,CASSLGYRANTEAFF,TGCGCCAGCAGCTTGGGTTACAGGGCCAACACTGAAGCTTTCTTT
TRBD2,TRBV6-2/TRBV6-3,TRBJ2-3,many,CASSPGLEVFSDTQYF,TGTGCCAGCAGTCCTGGACTAGAGGTGTTTTCAGATACGCAGTATTTT
TRBD1,TRBV5-1,TRBJ2-6,few,CASTGTGLTGANVLTF,TGCGCCAGCACCGGGACAGGGTTAACTGGGGCCAACGTCCTGACTTTC
TRBD2,TRBV29-1,TRBJ2-1,few,CSVEGSLAGGIQPNEQFF,TGCAGCGTTGAGGGTTCGTTAGCGGGAGGTATTCAACCCAATGAGCAGTTCTTC
TRBD2,TRBV3-1,TRBJ2-4,few,CASSQAVQGLAGVSKNIQYF,TGTGCCAGCAGCCAAGCCGTGCAAGGACTAGCGGGAGTGTCCAAAAACATTCAGTACTTC
TRBD1,TRBV11-2,TRBJ2-5,many,CASSGRAGGIETQYF,TGTGCCAGCAGCGGGCGGGCAGGGGGCATTGAGACCCAGTACTTC
TRBD2,TRBV9,TRBJ2-1,many,CASSVGSGTYNEQFF,TGTGCCAGCAGCGTAGGGAGCGGGACCTACAATGAGCAGTTCTTC
TRBD1,TRBV14,TRBJ2-3,many,CASSQEHGTGFTDTQYF,TGTGCCAGCAGCCAAGAACACGGGACAGGATTCACAGATACGCAGTATTTT
.,TRBV9,TRBJ1-2,.,CASSGVDLLGDGYTF,TGTGCCAGCAGCGGGGTGGACCTCCTAGGGGATGGCTACACCTTC
TRBD1,TRBV27,TRBJ2-1,.,CASSYLTGVGHNEQFF,TGTGCCAGCAGCTACCTGACAGGGGTGGGCCACAATGAGCAGTTCTTC